Presented here are 14 T cell receptor beta chains from one specimen sequenced in a study of blood T cell repertoires in COVID-19. Method: immunoSEQ multiplex PCR; TCRdb's copy keeps in-frame clones and lacks some. This table has under 40,000 clones, about 87% appearing once. Sequencing was carried out using peripheral blood. The receptor source for this set is an older man with active COVID-19.

V and J are TRBV2 and TRBJ1-1, with 7 bases matching TRBD1. The germline CDR1 and CDR2 sequences are SNHLY and FYNNEI. The CDR3 sequence is 13 residues long. With 6 bases clipped from V and 4 bases from J, the junction kept 5 bases outside the gene matches. The CDR3, as DNA: TGTGCCAGCAGACAGGGGCAGGGCACTGAAGCTTTCTTT. It translates to CASRQGQGTEAFF.

The chain employs TRBV18 and TRBJ2-7, with TRBD1 as a possible D gene (5 bases). The germline V gene has CDR1 KGHSH and CDR2 LQKENI. With 2 bases removed from V and 7 bases from J, the gap between germline ends came to 9 bases. This CDR3 has 12 residues. The CDR3 nucleotides are TGTGCCAGCTCACCAGCAGGGAATGAGCAGTACTTC. This gives the protein CASSPAGNEQYF.

This clone was seen just once. The chain carries TRBV7-9 and TRBJ2-4, with a weak D call TRBD1 (6 bases). This CDR3 has 14 amino acids. Trimming pared 5 bases from V and 3 bases from J, leaving 11 bases between. The germline gives CDR1 SEHNR, CDR2 FQNEAQ (reference sequence). CDR3 coding DNA: TGTGCCAGCAGCCCTTGGGACAACAAAAACATTCAGTACTTC. Translation gives CASSPWDNKNIQYF.

The chain is built from TRBV28 and TRBJ2-7, with D possibly TRBD1 on 5 matching bases. Looked up from germline, CDR1 is MDHEN and CDR2 is SYDVKM. This CDR3 has 15 residues. The V and J ends lost 9 bases and 5 bases respectively, with 23 bases between them. The CDR3 region is CASLGRGPSPDEQYF. The CDR3 DNA is TGTGCCAGTCTTGGTAGGGGTCCGTCCCCGGACGAGCAGTACTTC.

The chain joins TRBV28 to TRBJ1-5, with D maybe TRBD1 (6 bases). Deletions cut 6 bases from V and 0 bases from J, with 15 bases between. The germline gives CDR1 MDHEN, CDR2 SYDVKM. The CDR3 covers 16 residues. The CDR3 sequence is CASSLGTLFSNQPQHF. The CDR3 bases are TGTGCCAGCAGCCTCGGGACACTTTTTAGCAATCAGCCCCAGCATTTT. Full variable domain (missing parts from reference TRBV28 and TRBJ1-5): DVKVTQSSRYLVKRTGEKVFLECVQDMDHENMFWYRQDPGLGLRLIYFSYDVKMKEKGDIPEGYSVSREKKERFSLILESASTNQTSMYLCASSLGTLFSNQPQHFGDGTRLSIL.

V is TRBV3-1 (or the pseudogene TRBV3-2) and J is TRBJ2-6, with TRBD1 as a possible D gene (5 bases). This CDR3 is 15 amino acids long. Trimming took 2 bases from V and 1 from J, leaving 6 bases between them. Germline loops: CDR1 LGHDT, CDR2 YNNKEL (reference sequence). In DNA, the CDR3 is TGTGCCAGCAGCCAACAGGGATCTGGGGCCAACGTCCTGACTTTC. As protein: CASSQQGSGANVLTF.

A few counts support this clone. V and J are TRBV4-3 and TRBJ2-7; a weak D match, TRBD2 (6 bases). The CDR3 has 16 amino acids. Per germline, CDR1 LGHNA and CDR2 YSLEER. V gave up 0 bases and J gave up 5 bases, with 17 bases separating them. CDR3 DNA sequence: TGCGCCAGCAGCCAAGATCCGGAAGGCGGGATGGACGAGCAGTACTTC. This sequence encodes CASSQDPEGGMDEQYF.

The CDR3 nucleotides are TGTGCCAGCAGTTACGGGCTAGCGGGAGGGGAAAATGAGCAGTTCTTC. Encoded protein: CASSYGLAGGENEQFF. This chain connects TRBV6-2 or TRBV6-3 to TRBJ2-1; 12 bases map to TRBD2. V lost 2 bases, J lost 7 bases, and 6 bases stayed unmatched. Per germline, CDR1 MNHEY and CDR2 SVGEGT. CDR3 size: 16 residues.

The V gene is TRBV5-1, the J gene TRBJ2-2, with D possibly matching TRBD2 (6 bases). CDR3 length: 15 amino acids. V was clipped by 6 bases and J by 1 base, with 13 bases between them. Germline lookup yields CDR1 SGHRS and CDR2 YFSETQ. The CDR3 nucleotides read TGCGCCAGCACTTTGGGGGACTTGAACACCGGGGAGCTGTTTTTT. It specifies CASTLGDLNTGELFF. Full variable domain (outside the CDR3, taken from reference TRBV5-1 and TRBJ2-2): KAGVTQTPRYLIKTRGQQVTLSCSPISGHRSVSWYQQTPGQGLQFLFEYFSETQRNKGNFPGRFSGRQFSNSRSEMNVSTLELGDSALYLCASTLGDLNTGELFFGEGSRLTVL.

V usage is TRBV19 and J usage is TRBJ2-1; weak D call: TRBD2 (6 bases). The CDR3 covers 12 residues. V shed 3 bases and J shed 9 bases, with 9 bases lying between them. In germline, CDR1 is LNHDA, CDR2 SQIVND (reference sequence). As DNA, the CDR3 is TGTGCCAGTAGTATGAATAGCGGTGAGCAGTTCTTC. Translating it yields CASSMNSGEQFF.

This clone was seen a single time. V usage is TRBV6-5 and J usage is TRBJ1-1; no firm D call. Per the germline V gene, CDR1 is MNHEY and CDR2 is SVGAGI. Trimming left V 6 bases short and J 1 base short, with 6 bases between. The CDR3 loop spans 12 amino acids. CDR3 loop: CASRAGNTEAFF. The CDR3 nucleotides are TGTGCCAGCAGAGCCGGGAACACTGAAGCTTTCTTT.

This clone turned up a few times. The CDR3 loop is CASSGVSDRVGETQYF. The CDR3 bases are TGTGCCAGCAGTGGGGTGTCGGACAGGGTAGGGGAGACCCAGTACTTC. The chain uses TRBV2 and TRBJ2-5; 8 nucleotides line up with TRBD1. The CDR3 length is 16 residues. Germline CDR1 reads SNHLY; CDR2 reads FYNNEI. Unmatched junction bases numbered 12, after V lost 4 bases and J lost 5 bases.

In its sample, this clone was seen a few times. V and J are TRBV19 and TRBJ2-1; 11 nucleotides align to TRBD2. The CDR3 totals 16 residues. Per germline, CDR1 LNHDA and CDR2 SQIVND (reference sequence). After removal of 4 bases from V and 7 bases from J, the junction contained 9 bases not matched to a gene. As DNA, the CDR3 is TGTGCCAGTAGTACGCTACTAGCGGGAGTTAGGAATGAGCAGTTCTTC. Amino acids: CASSTLLAGVRNEQFF.

The chain recombines TRBV11-2 with TRBJ2-7; a weak D match, TRBD1 (5 bases). The length of the CDR3 is 15 residues. Germline lookup yields CDR1 SGHAT and CDR2 FQNNGV. Trimming shortened V by 5 bases and J by 2 bases, and 16 bases separated the two germline ends. For the CDR3, the DNA is TGTGCCAGCAGCAAAGGGGCGGATTCAACCTACGAGCAGTACTTC. It codes for CASSKGADSTYEQYF.